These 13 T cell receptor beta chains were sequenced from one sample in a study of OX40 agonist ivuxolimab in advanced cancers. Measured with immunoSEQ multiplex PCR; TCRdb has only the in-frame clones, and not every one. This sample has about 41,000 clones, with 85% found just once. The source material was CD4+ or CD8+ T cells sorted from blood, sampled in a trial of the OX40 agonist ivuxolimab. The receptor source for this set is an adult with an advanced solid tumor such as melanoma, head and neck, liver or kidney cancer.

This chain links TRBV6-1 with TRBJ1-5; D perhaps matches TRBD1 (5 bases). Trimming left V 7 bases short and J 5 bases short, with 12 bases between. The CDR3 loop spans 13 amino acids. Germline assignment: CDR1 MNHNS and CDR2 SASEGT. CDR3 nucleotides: TGTGCCAGCAATTATGGGGGAGATCAGCCCCAGCATTTT. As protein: CASNYGGDQPQHF.

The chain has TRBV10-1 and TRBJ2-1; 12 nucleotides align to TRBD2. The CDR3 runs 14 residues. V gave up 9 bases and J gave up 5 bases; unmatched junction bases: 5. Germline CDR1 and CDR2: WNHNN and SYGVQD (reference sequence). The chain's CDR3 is CARTTSGRNNEQFF. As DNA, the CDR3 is TGCGCCAGAACAACTAGCGGGAGGAACAATGAGCAGTTCTTC.

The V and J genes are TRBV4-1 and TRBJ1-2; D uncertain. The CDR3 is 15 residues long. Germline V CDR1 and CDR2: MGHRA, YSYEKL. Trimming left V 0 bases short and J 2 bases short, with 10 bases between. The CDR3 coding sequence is TGCGCCAGCAGCCAAGACGAAGTGGACAACTATGGCTACACCTTC. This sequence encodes CASSQDEVDNYGYTF.

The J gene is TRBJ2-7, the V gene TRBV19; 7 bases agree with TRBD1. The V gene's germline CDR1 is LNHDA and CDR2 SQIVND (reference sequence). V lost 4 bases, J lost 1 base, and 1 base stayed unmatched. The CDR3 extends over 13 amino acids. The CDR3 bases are TGTGCCAGTAGTACGGACAGGTCCTACGAGCAGTACTTC. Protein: CASSTDRSYEQYF.

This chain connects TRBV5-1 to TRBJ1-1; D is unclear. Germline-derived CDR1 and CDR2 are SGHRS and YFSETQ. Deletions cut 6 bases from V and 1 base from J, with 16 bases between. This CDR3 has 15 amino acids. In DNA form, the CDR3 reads TGCGCCAGCACCCCGGACCGACCAGGGAACACTGAAGCTTTCTTT. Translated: CASTPDRPGNTEAFF.

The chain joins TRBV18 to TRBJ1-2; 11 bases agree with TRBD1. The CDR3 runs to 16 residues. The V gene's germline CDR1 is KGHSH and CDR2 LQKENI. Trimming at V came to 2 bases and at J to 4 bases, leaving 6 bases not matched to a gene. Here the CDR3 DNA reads TGTGCCAGCTCACCAATGTGGGGACAGGGGGGCTATGGCTACACCTTC. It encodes CASSPMWGQGGYGYTF.

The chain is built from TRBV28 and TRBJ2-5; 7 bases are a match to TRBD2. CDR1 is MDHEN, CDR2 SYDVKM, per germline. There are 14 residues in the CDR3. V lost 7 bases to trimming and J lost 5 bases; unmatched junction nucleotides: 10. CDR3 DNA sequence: TGTGCCAGCATGTATGGCGGGAGCCGGGAGACCCAGTACTTC. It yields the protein CASMYGGSRETQYF.

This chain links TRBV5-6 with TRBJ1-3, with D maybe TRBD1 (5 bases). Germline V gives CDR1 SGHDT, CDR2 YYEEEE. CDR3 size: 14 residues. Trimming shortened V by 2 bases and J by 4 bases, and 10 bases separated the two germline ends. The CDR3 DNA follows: TGTGCCAGCAGCTTAGCCGGGGGAGGAAACACCATATATTTT. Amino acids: CASSLAGGGNTIYF.

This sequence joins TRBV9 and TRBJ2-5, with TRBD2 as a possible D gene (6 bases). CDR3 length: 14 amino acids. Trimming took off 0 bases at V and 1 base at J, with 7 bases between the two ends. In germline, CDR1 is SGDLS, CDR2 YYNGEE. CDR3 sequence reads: CASSVGRGQETQYF. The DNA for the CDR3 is TGTGCCAGCAGCGTAGGGAGGGGCCAAGAGACCCAGTACTTC.

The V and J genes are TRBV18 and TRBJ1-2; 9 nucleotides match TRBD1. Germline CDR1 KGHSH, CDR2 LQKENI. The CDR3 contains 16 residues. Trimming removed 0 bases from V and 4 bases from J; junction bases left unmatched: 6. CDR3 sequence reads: CASSPPETGGSYGYTF. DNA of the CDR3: TGTGCCAGCTCACCACCGGAGACAGGGGGTAGCTATGGCTACACCTTC.

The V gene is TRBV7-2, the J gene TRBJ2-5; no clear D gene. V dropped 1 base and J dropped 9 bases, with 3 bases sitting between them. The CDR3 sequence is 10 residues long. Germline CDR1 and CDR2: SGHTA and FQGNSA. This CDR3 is CASSLGAQYF. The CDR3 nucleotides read TGTGCCAGCAGCTTAGGGGCCCAGTACTTC.

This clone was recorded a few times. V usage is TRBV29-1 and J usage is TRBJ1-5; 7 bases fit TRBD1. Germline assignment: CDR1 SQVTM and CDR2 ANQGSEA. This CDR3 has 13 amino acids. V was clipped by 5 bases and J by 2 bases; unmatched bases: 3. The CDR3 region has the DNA TGCAGCGTTCGTGACAGGGGCAATCAGCCCCAGCATTTT. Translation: CSVRDRGNQPQHF.

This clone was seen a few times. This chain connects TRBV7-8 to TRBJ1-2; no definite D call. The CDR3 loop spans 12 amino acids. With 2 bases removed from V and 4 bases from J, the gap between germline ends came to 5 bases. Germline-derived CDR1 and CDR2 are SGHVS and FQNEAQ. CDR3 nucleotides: TGTGCCAGCAGCTTAATAAGCTATGGCTACACCTTC. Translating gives CASSLISYGYTF.